Sequencing of this T cell receptor (beta chain) was carried out in a study of cytomegalovirus exposure and HLA in healthy donors. PCR primers comprised 60 Vbeta and 13 Jbeta primers. Sequenced by immunoSEQ multiplex PCR; TCRdb stores in-frame clones only, minus some. This table holds under 150,000 clones, 60% to 80% found once. General study findings and limits: The listing of some 170 TCR beta chains classed them as cytomegalovirus-associated.

On this clone: Antigen unknown.

Each donor was nominally healthy when sampled (though unrecorded immune exposures were likely). This CDR3 contains 14 residues. In germline, CDR1 is GTSNPN, CDR2 SVGIG (reference sequence). Sequencing input: PBMCs. This receptor was taken from a young man in good health and CMV-seronegative. V gene TRBV30 combines with J gene TRBJ2-5, with 7 bases aligning to TRBD1. Judging by the DNA end, TRBJ2-7 fits better; the J call may be wrong. CDR3: CAWRGQYDPDEQYF. CDR3 bases: TGTGCCTGGAGGGGACAGTACGATCCTGACGAGCAGTACTTC.